This paragraph reports one T cell receptor beta chain. A read error may account for a junction end that differs from germline. This CDR3 comprises 16 residues. The table came from immunoSEQ multiplex PCR; TCRdb's copy has only in-frame clones and leaves some out. The data contain around 150,000 clones, roughly nine tenths of them singletons. This sample stems from a study of control samples from healthy donors and cancer patients. The chain couples TRBV23-1 to TRBJ2-5, with TRBD2 matching over 13 bases. TRBV23-1 belongs to the ORF category, with a function that is uncertain. The sample was blood. This receptor was obtained from a man between 25 and 39 years old in good health. CDR3 nucleotides: TGCGCCAGCAGTCAGGGACTAGCGGGGACCCAAGGGACCCAGTACTTC. It codes for CASSQGLAGTQGTQYF.